This TCR beta chain was sequenced for a study of blood T cell repertoires in COVID-19 (dated by TCRdb to 2020 to 2022). At the level of the whole study: Collaborator samples came from the United States, Italy and Spain and covered acute and convalescent phases of COVID-19. Samples came from the ongoing ImmuneRACE study (first 160 participants) plus 1,254 subjects from 6 global collaborators. Where available, HLA class I and class II types were taken from metadata supplied by the sample provider and were not determined by assay-based typing. The prospective study material was composed of cDNA or gDNA derived from T cells, B-cell-depleted T cells, or PBMCs. The dataset comprised deeply sampled blood TCRbeta repertoires from subjects exposed to, actively infected with, or recovered from COVID-19. The sample metadata nearly always contained a de-identified subject ID, COVID-19 status, age in years and sex. The repertoires were released in a freely available public database meant as a resource for research on the immune response to SARS-CoV-2.

Here is what the overall study found, with its caveats: Clinical and demographic metadata were provided uncurated, with the amount varying by source and participant.

Collaborating institutions collected whole blood in K2EDTA tubes following their own protocols. Collaborator samples were shipped for TCRbeta analysis as frozen whole blood, isolated PBMCs, or DNA extracted from either sample type. As regards this clone: It lacks a known antigen. No base-level quality is on record; no much larger clone is a single base apart.

The junction carries 19 bases between V and J, which are trimmed by 4 bases and 5 bases respectively. Reading from cysteine to phenylalanine, the CDR3 counts 16 amino acids. Just CDR3 DNA is preserved here, 48 bases in frame from base 1. CDR1 and CDR2 (LNHDA, SQIVND) derive from the germline V gene (reference sequence). TCRbeta CDR3 regions were amplified from genomic DNA by means of the immunoSEQ Assay, a bias-controlled multiplex PCR. Concerning the study's data processing: Within the assay, amplification of reference gene primers was used to estimate how many nucleated cells each sample contained. To quantify the absolute abundance of each unique TCRbeta CDR3 rearrangement, sequence reads were collapsed and filtered. For each sample, productive Simpson clonality was calculated as the square root of Simpson's diversity index over productive rearrangements. TCRdb's version of the immuneACCESS table is confined to in-frame rearrangements and falls short of the full clone set. An unresolved V gene accounts for under half of the shortfall where checked; the remainder is of unknown origin. V, J and clone size derive from that table, while D and trimming were established from the DNA sequence. A total of about 400,000 clones appear in this sample, roughly nine tenths of them only once. Jointly, the top ten make up more than 1% of the sample.

The TCR was taken from a middle-aged man with acute or convalescent COVID-19. The sequence links TRBV19 to TRBJ2-3; TRBD1 is possibly the D segment (5 matching bases). Sequenced input: peripheral blood. The DNA reads as follows: TGTGCCAGTAGTACCCCGAGACAGCCGACCGAAGATACGCAGTATTTT. This sequence encodes CASSTPRQPTEDTQYF.